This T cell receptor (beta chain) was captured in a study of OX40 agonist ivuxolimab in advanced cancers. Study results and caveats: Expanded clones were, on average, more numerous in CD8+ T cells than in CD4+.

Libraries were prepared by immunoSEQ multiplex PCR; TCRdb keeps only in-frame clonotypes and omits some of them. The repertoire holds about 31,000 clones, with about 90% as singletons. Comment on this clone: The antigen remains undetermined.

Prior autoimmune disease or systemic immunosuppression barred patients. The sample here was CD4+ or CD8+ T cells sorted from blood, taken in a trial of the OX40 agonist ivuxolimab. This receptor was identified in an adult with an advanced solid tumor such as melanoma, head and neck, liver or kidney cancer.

Here the CDR3 reads CASIATGNTGELFF. The CDR3 nucleotides are TGTGCCAGCATAGCGACAGGAAACACCGGGGAGCTGTTTTTT. The rearrangement links TRBV2 to TRBJ2-2, with D possibly TRBD1 on 6 matching bases. The ends were cut back, 7 bases at V and 2 bases at J, with 11 bases in the middle. CDR3 length equals 14 residues. Germline CDR1 SNHLY, CDR2 FYNNEI. Full variable domain (outside the CDR3, taken from reference TRBV2 and TRBJ2-2): EPEVTQTPSHQVTQMGQEVILRCVPISNHLYFYWYRQILGQKVEFLVSFYNNEISEKSEIFDDQFSVERPDGSNFTLKIRSTKLEDSAMYFCASIATGNTGELFFGEGSRLTVL.